This T cell receptor (beta chain) is drawn from a study of blood T cell repertoires in COVID-19. Study overall: Donors in the United States, Italy and Spain gave samples during acute or convalescent COVID-19. Sample material is recorded as cDNA or gDNA derived from T cells, B-cell-depleted T cells, or PBMCs.

Authors' analysis steps: Reference gene primer amplification yielded estimated nucleated cell counts. Using immunoSEQ multiplex PCR, the repertoire was profiled, and TCRdb retains in-frame clones only, with some absent. That table is the source of V, J and clone size, and D and trimming were worked out from the DNA. The sample contains some 160,000 clones, 89% of which appear only once. The CDR3 is 14 residues long. V lost 1 base and J lost 2, with 8 bases in between. Looked up from germline, CDR1 is LGHDT and CDR2 is YNNKEL (reference sequence). This clone has only one observation. The V call is TRBV3-1 (or the pseudogene TRBV3-2), the J call TRBJ1-2, with no clear D. The source of this sequence is a man between 60 and 75 years old with acute or convalescent COVID-19. Input material: peripheral blood. The CDR3 DNA is TGTGCCAGCAGCCAAGCGGGTTCGAACTATGGCTACACCTTC. Its protein is CASSQAGSNYGYTF.